Listed below are T cell receptor beta chains from one sample, sequenced in a study of fetal regulatory T cell absence and autoimmunity. Sequencing was performed with immunoSEQ multiplex PCR; in TCRdb, only in-frame clones are kept and a portion is missing. The sample yields 95,000 or so clones, about three quarters seen once. Sample: pancreas tissue. These receptors originate from a male donor with IPEX syndrome. Both conserved end residues are part of each CDR3. A D gene is named only where the DNA matches it firmly. Part of the rows lack a size; the others show once, few, many or a class for expanded clones.

>TRBV27|-|TRBJ2-7|-
TGTGCCAGCAGTTTACACAGAGCCTACGAGCAGTACTTC
CASSLHRAYEQYF
>TRBV15|few|TRBJ2-7|TRBD2
TGTGCCACCAGCAGAGATTATCACCCAGGGACTAGCTTCTCCTACGAGCAGTACTTC
CATSRDYHPGTSFSYEQYF
>TRBV7-2|-|TRBJ1-2|TRBD1
TGTGCCAGCAGCCACTCTACCAGGGGGCGTGCCTATGGCTACACCTTC
CASSHSTRGRAYGYTF
>TRBV4-1|-|TRBJ1-4|TRBD1
TGCGCCAGCAGCCAGGGGGGACAGGGACTAGCTAATGAAAAACTGTTTTTT
CASSQGGQGLANEKLFF
>TRBV25-1|-|TRBJ2-7|TRBD1
TGTGCCAGCAGTGAATATATGGGGGACAGTGGAAACGAGCAGTACTTC
CASSEYMGDSGNEQYF
>TRBV10-3|few|TRBJ2-5|-
-
CAISTSGGETQYF
>TRBV19|few|TRBJ2-7|-
TGTGCCAGTAGTAAGGTGACAGGCGAGCAGTACTTC
CASSKVTGEQYF
>TRBV6-6|-|TRBJ2-3|TRBD2
TGTGCCAGCAGTTACGTGGCGCGGGAGGGCCTAGATACGCAGTATTTT
CASSYVAREGLDTQYF
>TRBV10-1|-|TRBJ1-3|TRBD1
TGCGCCAGCCCTCAGGGGGCTGGAAACACCATATATTTT
CASPQGAGNTIYF
>TRBV19|few|TRBJ1-2|TRBD1
TGTGCCAGTAGTTCCTGGACAGGGAACTATGGCTACACCTTC
CASSSWTGNYGYTF
>TRBV28|few|TRBJ2-7|-
TGTGCCAGCTGCTCCTCGGTGTGGGGGTACTACGAGCAGTACTTC
CASCSSVWGYYEQYF
>TRBV9|-|TRBJ2-3|TRBD2
TGTGCCAGCAGCCCTTATGTAGCGGGGGGCGGGGATACGCAGTATTTT
CASSPYVAGGGDTQYF
>TRBV18|-|TRBJ2-1|TRBD2
TGTGCCAGCTCACCCCGGACTAGTCTGGCGGATGAGCAGTTCTTC
CASSPRTSLADEQFF
>TRBV4-3|few|TRBJ2-1|-
TGCGCCAGCAGCCAAGACCTCTGGTTTGCGGGGGCGATGACCCGCAATGAGCAGTTCTTC
CASSQDLWFAGAMTRNEQFF
>TRBV25-1|-|TRBJ1-4|-
TGTGCCAGCAGTGAGGAAGAAAAACTGTTTTTT
CASSEEEKLFF
>TRBV2|once|TRBJ2-5|-
TGTGCCAGCAGTGATAGGGGCCTCCAAGAGACCCAGTACTTC
CASSDRGLQETQYF
>TRBV6-5|-|TRBJ1-1|TRBD1
TGTGCCAGCAGTTACCCTACAGGGGGCAGAACTGAAGCTTTCTTT
CASSYPTGGRTEAFF
>TRBV7-6|-|TRBJ2-7|-
TGTGCCAGCAGCCCCGGGGCCCGTTACGAGCAGTACTTC
CASSPGARYEQYF
>TRBV6-5|-|TRBJ1-1|-
TGTGCCAGCAGTTGGACAATGAACACTGAAGCTTTCTTT
CASSWTMNTEAFF
>TRBV11-2|few|TRBJ2-5|-
TGTGCCAGCAGCTTAGCGGGGGGCGAGGAGACCCAGTACTTC
CASSLAGGEETQYF
>TRBV7-9|few|TRBJ1-6|TRBD1
TGTGCCAGCAGCTCGACAGGGAGCTCCTATAATTCACCCCTCCACTTT
CASSSTGSSYNSPLHF
>TRBV13|-|TRBJ2-1|TRBD2
TGTGCCAGCAGCTTCCCTAGCGGGGAAAGGTATGAGCAGTTCTTC
CASSFPSGERYEQFF
>TRBV6-5|-|TRBJ2-7|-
TGTGCCAGCAGTTATCAGGGTTACGAGCAGTACTTC
CASSYQGYEQYF
>TRBV27|-|TRBJ2-3|-
TGTGCCAGCAGCTCTCACTTGGGGAGGACAGATACGCAGTATTTT
CASSSHLGRTDTQYF
>TRBV2|-|TRBJ1-2|-
TGTGCCAGCAGCCCCTTGCTAGGGGCTAACTATGGCTACACCTTC
CASSPLLGANYGYTF
>TRBV29-1|-|TRBJ2-1|TRBD1
TGCAGCGGGGATAACAGGGGGAATGAGCAGTTCTTC
CSGDNRGNEQFF
>TRBV5-1|-|TRBJ2-5|TRBD2
TGCGCCAGCAGCGACCCGATCGGGGGGGAAGAGACCCAGTACTTC
CASSDPIGGEETQYF
>TRBV21-1|once|TRBJ2-7|-
TGTGCCAGCAATCTGGGGGCAGGGAGCTCCTACGAGCAGTACTTC
CASNLGAGSSYEQYF
>TRBV7-9|once|TRBJ1-1|-
TGTGCCAGCAGCTTAGCCCCCGATGGGCCTGAAGCTTTCTTT
CASSLAPDGPEAFF
>TRBV2|-|TRBJ2-7|TRBD2
TGTGCCAGCAGTGAAGGGGCAATGGCTAGCGGGAGATACGAGCAGTACTTC
CASSEGAMASGRYEQYF
>TRBV5-5|-|TRBJ2-7|-
TGTGCCAGCAGCTTGGGTTGGAAAACCTACGAGCAGTACTTC
CASSLGWKTYEQYF
>TRBV19|few|TRBJ1-2|TRBD1
TGTGCCAGTAGTGGGACAGGGCTCGACTATGGCTACACCTTC
CASSGTGLDYGYTF
>TRBV7-2|-|TRBJ1-1|-
TGTGCCAGCAGCTACGGGGGGTTAGGAAACACTGAAGCTTTCTTT
CASSYGGLGNTEAFF
>TRBV7-6|-|TRBJ2-3|TRBD2
TGTGCCAGCAGCTTAGCAGCGGGGGGGCCAACAGATACGCAGTATTTT
CASSLAAGGPTDTQYF
>TRBV7-8|-|TRBJ2-5|-
TGTGCCAGCAGCTTAGGCGGAGGGCACCAGTACTTC
CASSLGGGHQYF
>TRBV4-3|-|TRBJ2-3|TRBD2
TGCGCCAGCAGCCCCCGACTAGCGGGGTTCACAGATACGCAGTATTTT
CASSPRLAGFTDTQYF
>TRBV2|-|TRBJ1-2|-
TGTGCCAGCGTCGGGAGAGGCTACACCTTC
CASVGRGYTF
>TRBV6-1|-|TRBJ2-2|-
TGTGCCAGCACGGTACTCGGGGAGCTGTTTTTT
CASTVLGELFF
>TRBV6-5|-|TRBJ1-2|-
TGTGCCAGCAGTTGGCAGGGCCCCGCTACCTATGGCTACACCTTC
CASSWQGPATYGYTF
>TRBV30|-|TRBJ1-3|-
TGTGCCTGGAGTGTAGGGCAGGGGCTGTACACCATATATTTT
CAWSVGQGLYTIYF
>TRBV11-2|few|TRBJ2-5|TRBD2
TGTGCCAGCAGCTTAGTAGCGGGGGCCCCGGAGACCCAGTACTTC
CASSLVAGAPETQYF
>TRBV11-2|-|TRBJ2-5|-
TGTGCCAGCAGCACCTGGACTACTCAAGAGACCCAGTACTTC
CASSTWTTQETQYF
>TRBV4-2|-|TRBJ2-7|-
TGTGCCAGCAGCCAAGATTCACAGTCGGGACTTCCCCCCTACGAGCAGTACTTC
CASSQDSQSGLPPYEQYF
>TRBV2|-|TRBJ1-4|-
TGTGCCAGCAGCAAGGCGCCCCAGGGCCGGGGGGAAAAACTGTTTTTT
CASSKAPQGRGEKLFF
>TRBV4-2|few|TRBJ2-7|-
TGTGCCAGCAGCCAAGGTATGGGGAGAACAGGGTCCTACGAGCAGTACTTC
CASSQGMGRTGSYEQYF